Listed here are 11 T cell receptor beta chains from one sample, sequenced in a study of human T cells and chemical hapten exposure. Each CDR3 protein gets one entry after TCRdb re-called the RACE reads with MiXCR. The repertoire holds 50,000 or so distinct CDR3 sequences, approximately 9.9% seen once, with 16% in the top ten. The sample's time point: patch test 3, about 24 weeks after DPC sensitization. The treatment denotes: therapeutic diphenylcyclopropenone sensitization with weekly scalp DPC. This specimen was whole blood, taken in connection with sensitization to the hapten diphenylcyclopropenone (DPC). The origin of the receptors is a woman aged 35 to 49 with alopecia areata. Some clones in this sample may be carry-over from other donors' samples.

This clonotype showed up just a few times. J is TRBJ1-1 and V is TRBV20-1; a weak D match, TRBD1 (6 bases). Germline CDR1 reads DFQATT; CDR2 reads SNEGSKA (reference sequence). The CDR3 is 11 amino acids. In nucleotides, the CDR3 is TGCAGCGGACAGATGAACACTGAAGCTTTCTTT. Translating it yields CSGQMNTEAFF.

This clonotype showed up just a few times. The CDR3 region has the DNA TGTGCCAGCAGCTCCAAAAGACTAGCGGGGGGCCCAGATACGCAGTATTTT. This gives the protein CASSSKRLAGGPDTQYF. The rearrangement joins TRBV7-9 to TRBJ2-3, with TRBD2 matching over 13 bases. Germline-derived CDR1 and CDR2 are SEHNR and FQNEAQ (reference sequence). J lost 4 bases, V lost 4 bases, and 8 bases had no gene match. This CDR3 is built from 17 residues.

This clonotype was recorded a few times. The gene calls are TRBV11-2 and TRBJ2-1; 7 bases line up with TRBD1. The CDR3 totals 16 residues. J lost 6 bases, V lost 6 bases, and 14 bases had no gene match. Germline CDR1 and CDR2: SGHAT and FQNNGV. The CDR3 nucleotides read TGTGCCAGCAGTCCAATACAGGGGCCTGTAATCAATGAGCAGTTCTTC. Translation: CASSPIQGPVINEQFF.

This clonotype was detected only a few times. The genes are TRBV6-5 and TRBJ1-2; tentative D call: TRBD1 (6 bases). Trimming cost V 6 bases and J 4 bases, with 12 bases left between them. Germline values: CDR1 MNHEY, CDR2 SVGAGI. CDR3 length equals 13 residues. DNA of the CDR3: TGTGCCAGCAGACTAGAGGACAGCTATGGCTACACCTTC. Translation: CASRLEDSYGYTF.

The sample holds a few counts of this clonotype. The rearrangement links TRBV4-2 to TRBJ2-3; D possibly corresponds to TRBD1 (6 bases). Deletions cut 3 bases from V and 0 bases from J, with 10 bases between. Looked up from germline, CDR1 is LGHNA and CDR2 is YNFKEQ. This CDR3 spans 15 amino acids. CDR3 nucleotide sequence: TGTGCCAGCAGCCACCCGACAGGAAGCACAGATACGCAGTATTTT. Protein: CASSHPTGSTDTQYF.

This clonotype was detected a few times. The chain is built from TRBV7-3 and TRBJ2-5; 13 nucleotides line up with TRBD2. Germline V gene lookup returns CDR1 SGHTA and CDR2 FQGTGA. V shed 5 bases, J shed 0 bases, and the junction held 6 bases outside the gene matches. The CDR3 length is 17 residues. In DNA form, the CDR3 reads TGTGCCAGCAGCGCCGGGACTAGCGGGGTGTACCAAGAGACCCAGTACTTC. It encodes CASSAGTSGVYQETQYF.

This clonotype was observed a few times. Germline and junction disagree at one end, which may indicate a read error. The rearrangement links TRBV4-1 to TRBJ2-1; D is unclear. The CDR3 sequence is 16 residues long. Germline lookup yields CDR1 MGHRA and CDR2 YSYEKL. The CDR3 DNA follows: TGCGCCAGCAGCCAGAGGACCCAACTCGAGTCCAATGTGCAGTTCTTC. Translating it yields CASSQRTQLESNVQFF.

This clonotype has only a few counts. The chain links TRBV9 to TRBJ1-6; a weak D match, TRBD1 (5 bases). The CDR3 runs to 16 residues. Deletions cut 2 bases from V and 7 bases from J, with 16 bases between. Per the germline V gene, CDR1 is SGDLS and CDR2 is YYNGEE. The CDR3 DNA follows: TGTGCCAGCAGCGTCCTGCCGGGACGCGCGAATTCACCCCTCCACTTT. This translates into CASSVLPGRANSPLHF.

This chain joins TRBV14 and TRBJ2-5; 7 nucleotides align to TRBD2. V lost 0 bases and J lost 2; bases outside the gene matches: 3. CDR3 length: 15 residues. The germline V gene has CDR1 SGHDN and CDR2 FVKESK. DNA of the CDR3: TGTGCCAGCAGCCAAGATTGGCGGGGGCAAGAGACCCAGTACTTC. It specifies CASSQDWRGQETQYF.

The chain employs TRBV28 and TRBJ1-4; 7 positions agree with TRBD1. J was trimmed by 10 bases and V by 3 bases; bases with no gene match: 5. The CDR3 is 13 residues long. Looked up from germline, CDR1 is MDHEN and CDR2 is SYDVKM. CDR3 sequence (DNA): TGTGCCAGCAGTTTCCAGGGGGACGGAAAACTGTTTTTT. This gives the protein CASSFQGDGKLFF. Looking up the rest from reference TRBV28 and TRBJ1-4 gives the full variable domain: DVKVTQSSRYLVKRTGEKVFLECVQDMDHENMFWYRQDPGLGLRLIYFSYDVKMKEKGDIPEGYSVSREKKERFSLILESASTNQTSMYLCASSFQGDGKLFFGSGTQLSVL.

This CDR3 reads CASSLDGPNTEAFF. The CDR3 nucleotides are TGTGCCAGCAGCTTAGATGGACCGAACACTGAAGCTTTCTTT. V usage is TRBV11-3 and J usage is TRBJ1-1, with unresolved D. Germline V gene lookup returns CDR1 SGHNT and CDR2 YENEEA. The CDR3 is 14 amino acids. Trimming removed 0 bases from V and 1 base from J, with 6 bases in between.